This T cell receptor (beta chain) is from a study of cytomegalovirus exposure and HLA in healthy donors. Overall study context: Earlier results showed almost 120 million unique TCR beta sequences derived from roughly 190 million T cells.

Unmatched junction bases numbered 11, after V lost 5 bases and J lost 8 bases. The CDR3 is 16 amino acids. From germline, CDR1 is SGHTA and CDR2 FQGTGA. PCR employed 60 Vbeta and 13 Jbeta primers. Profiling relied on immunoSEQ multiplex PCR, and the TCRdb table lists in-frame clones only, not all of them. The repertoire holds about 91,000 clones, with around 64% as singletons. The chain is built from TRBV7-3 and TRBJ1-4, with TRBD1 matching over 10 bases. The specimen sequenced was PBMCs. The TCR sequence derives from a human donor in good health. CDR3 sequence reads: CASSAQPPGQGEKLFF. The CDR3 nucleotides are TGTGCCAGCAGCGCCCAACCCCCGGGACAGGGGGAAAAACTGTTTTTT.